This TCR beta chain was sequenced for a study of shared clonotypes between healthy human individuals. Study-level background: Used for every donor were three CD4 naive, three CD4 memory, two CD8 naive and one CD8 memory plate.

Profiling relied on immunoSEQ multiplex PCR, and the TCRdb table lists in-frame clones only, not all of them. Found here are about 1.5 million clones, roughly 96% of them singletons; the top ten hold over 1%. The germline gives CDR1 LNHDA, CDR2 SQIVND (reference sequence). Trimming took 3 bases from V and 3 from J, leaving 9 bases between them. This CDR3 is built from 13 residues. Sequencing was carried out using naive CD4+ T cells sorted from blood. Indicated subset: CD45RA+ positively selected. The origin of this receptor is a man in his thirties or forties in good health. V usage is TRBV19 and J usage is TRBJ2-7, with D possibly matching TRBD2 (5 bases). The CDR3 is CASSISDYYEQYF. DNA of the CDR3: TGTGCCAGTAGTATCTCCGACTACTACGAGCAGTACTTC.